The 11 T cell receptor beta chains reported below all come from one sample, sequenced in a study of T cell changes during pregnancy in multiple sclerosis. The data were produced by immunoSEQ multiplex PCR, yet TCRdb's version contains in-frame clones alone and is incomplete. The data show under 85,000 clones, with approximately 92% seen just once and 0.2% to 0.25% held by the top ten. The source material was CD4+ T cells from peripheral blood mononuclear cells, sampled before pregnancy. These receptors all come from a female donor with multiple sclerosis, enrolled in a pregnancy study.

The chain joins TRBV5-1 to TRBJ2-1, with 13 positions matching TRBD2. Trimming cost V 6 bases and J 4 bases; bases outside gene matches: 7. The CDR3 loop spans 16 amino acids. Germline V CDR1 and CDR2: SGHRS, YFSETQ. This chain's CDR3 is CASTVGLAGPYNEQFF. The CDR3 nucleotides are TGCGCCAGCACCGTGGGACTAGCGGGGCCTTACAATGAGCAGTTCTTC.

J is TRBJ1-2 and V is TRBV6-1; D remains ambiguous. This CDR3 region has 10 residues. Trimming cost V 6 bases and J 8 bases, with 7 bases left between them. CDR1 MNHNS and CDR2 SASEGT come from the germline V gene. The CDR3 loop is CASSRVGYTF. The CDR3, as DNA: TGTGCCAGCAGCCGGGTAGGCTACACCTTC.

The chain joins TRBV18 to TRBJ2-1; no clear D gene. Deletions cut 1 base from V and 0 bases from J, with 16 bases between. Germline values: CDR1 KGHSH, CDR2 LQKENI. This CDR3 is built from 18 residues. CDR3 nucleotide sequence: TGTGCCAGCTCACCACTTTTCGGGTCGGTGCTCTCCTACAATGAGCAGTTCTTC. This encodes CASSPLFGSVLSYNEQFF.

V and J are TRBV27 and TRBJ1-1; no clear D. CDR1 is MNHEY and CDR2 is SMNVEV in the germline V gene (reference sequence). V was cut by 0 bases and J by 3 bases, with 5 bases left in between. This CDR3 contains 13 residues. The CDR3 bases are TGTGCCAGCAGTTTATCGGCGGACACTGAAGCTTTCTTT. Protein product: CASSLSADTEAFF.

The J gene is TRBJ1-6, the V gene TRBV5-8; no clear D gene. Germline V gene data show CDR1 as SGHTS and CDR2 as YDEGEE. This CDR3 spans 19 amino acids. Deletions cut 1 base from V and 0 bases from J, with 17 bases between. The CDR3 sequence is CASSLTLISASSYNSPLHF. CDR3 DNA sequence: TGTGCCAGCAGCTTGACCCTAATCAGCGCCAGCTCCTATAATTCACCCCTCCACTTT.

The chain has TRBV19 and TRBJ2-1, with TRBD2 matching over 15 bases. J was trimmed by 8 bases and V by 4 bases; bases with no gene match: 6. The CDR3 is made up of 16 amino acids. Germline CDR1 is LNHDA and CDR2 is SQIVND (reference sequence). The CDR3 here is CASSTQGLAGGYEQFF. The CDR3 nucleotides read TGTGCCAGTAGTACCCAGGGACTAGCGGGGGGATATGAGCAGTTCTTC.

This chain uses TRBV7-9 with TRBJ1-4; possible D gene TRBD1, 5 bases. Per germline, CDR1 SEHNR and CDR2 FQNEAQ (reference sequence). The CDR3 runs to 16 residues. V lost 5 bases and J lost 3, with 16 bases in between. The CDR3 nucleotides are TGTGCCAGCAGCCCTTGGGGGGGAGAGCCTAATGAAAAACTGTTTTTT. Encoded protein: CASSPWGGEPNEKLFF.

This clone was seen once. V is TRBV6-6 and J is TRBJ1-1; 10 bases agree with TRBD1. The length of the CDR3 is 15 residues. The J segment lost 11 bases and the V segment lost 5 bases, leaving 14 bases of the junction unmatched. Germline-derived CDR1 and CDR2 are MNHNY and SVGAGI (reference sequence). This CDR3 reads CASSQDRGRAVGAFF. In DNA, the CDR3 is TGTGCCAGCAGTCAAGACAGGGGGCGCGCCGTCGGGGCTTTCTTT.

The gene calls are TRBV10-2 and TRBJ2-1, with D tentatively TRBD2 (6 bases). Germline assignment: CDR1 WSHSY and CDR2 SAAADI. The CDR3 spans 16 residues. With 2 bases removed from V and 1 base from J, the gap between germline ends came to 12 bases. CDR3 amino acids: CASSETLAPSYNEQFF. The CDR3 coding sequence is TGCGCCAGCAGTGAGACCCTAGCGCCTTCCTACAATGAGCAGTTCTTC.

V is TRBV9 and J is TRBJ2-5; tentatively, D is TRBD2 (6 bases). V was clipped by 4 bases and J by 1 base, with 11 bases between them. Germline CDR1 reads SGDLS; CDR2 reads YYNGEE. The CDR3 has 14 amino acids. The CDR3 sequence is CASSLGTVQETQYF. CDR3 nucleotides: TGTGCCAGCAGCTTGGGGACTGTCCAAGAGACCCAGTACTTC.

This chain connects TRBV7-2 to TRBJ1-1; D call uncertain. V lost 1 base, J lost 3 bases, and 6 bases lay in between. Per germline, CDR1 SGHTA and CDR2 FQGNSA. This CDR3 spans 13 amino acids. CDR3 bases: TGTGCCAGCAGCTTAGGGGCCCACACTGAAGCTTTCTTT. Its protein is CASSLGAHTEAFF.